These T cell receptor beta chains were read from a single sample in a study of cytomegalovirus exposure and HLA in healthy donors. This table comes from immunoSEQ multiplex PCR, and its TCRdb copy is limited to in-frame clones, with some not included. The table shows over 150,000 clones, with around 75% occurring only once. Sequencing was performed on PBMCs. These TCRs come from a human donor in good health. The CDR3 runs from the conserved cysteine through the conserved F or W. A D gene is named only where the DNA matches it firmly. Clone size is not always given. Where it is, it says once, few, many or a class for expanded clones.

cdr3_nt cdr3_aa cdr3_length j_call clone_size v_call d_call
TGTGCCAGCAGCTTGGGCCCCCTGCGGGTAACAGATACGCAGTATTTT CASSLGPLRVTDTQYF 16 TRBJ2-3 . TRBV5-4 .
TGTGCCAGCAGCTTGCCTCGGACAGGGGACGGCTACACCTTC CASSLPRTGDGYTF 14 TRBJ1-2 few TRBV5-4 TRBD1
TGCGCCAGCAGCCATACAGAGGGGGGGACAGATACGCAGTATTTT CASSHTEGGTDTQYF 15 TRBJ2-3 . TRBV4-3 .
TGTGCCAGCACGAGAGAGACCCAGTACTTC CASTRETQYF 10 TRBJ2-5 . TRBV6-1 .
TGTGCCAGCAGCTTAGGAGGGCCGGGCCAGCCCCAGCATTTT CASSLGGPGQPQHF 14 TRBJ1-5 . TRBV7-6 .
TGCGCCACCCAATCCGGTAATTCACCCCTCCACTTT CATQSGNSPLHF 12 TRBJ1-6 few TRBV4-1 .
TGTGCCAGTAGCAAGGACAACTCTGGGGCCAACGTCCTGACTTTC CASSKDNSGANVLTF 15 TRBJ2-6 . TRBV19 .
TGTGCCAGCAGTCAAAACAGGGGCGGCTTCACAGATACGCAGTATTTT CASSQNRGGFTDTQYF 16 TRBJ2-3 . TRBV27 TRBD1
TGTGCCAGCAGTACCTACAGCGGGGGGGCAGGTAATGAGCAGTTCTTC CASSTYSGGAGNEQFF 16 TRBJ2-1 . TRBV6-6 TRBD2
TGTGCCAGCAGCTTGGACAGCAACAATGAGCAGTTCTTC CASSLDSNNEQFF 13 TRBJ2-1 . TRBV13 .
TGTGCCAGCAGCTCACCGGGACTAAGCTACGAGCAGTACTTC CASSSPGLSYEQYF 14 TRBJ2-7 . TRBV5-4 TRBD2
TGTGCCAGCAGGGGGACTAGCGGGGGTACCTACAATGAGCAGTTCTTC CASRGTSGGTYNEQFF 16 TRBJ2-1 . TRBV2 TRBD2
TGCGCCAGCAGCTTGGATTTGAGGGGGGAGACCCAGTACTTC CASSLDLRGETQYF 14 TRBJ2-5 . TRBV5-1 .
TGTGCCAGCAGCTCCTCTCTCTGGACAGGGGTCTACAATGAGCAGTTCTTC CASSSSLWTGVYNEQFF 17 TRBJ2-1 . TRBV5-8 TRBD1
TGTGCCAGCAGCCTAGACAGCTACGAGCAGTACTTC CASSLDSYEQYF 12 TRBJ2-7 . TRBV6-6 .
TGTGCCAGCAGCCGACAGGGGGGAAGTCAGCCCCAGCATTTT CASSRQGGSQPQHF 14 TRBJ1-5 once TRBV9 TRBD1
TGCGCCAGCAGCAAGACCGCAGGGGGAGCGGGCACAGATACGCAGTATTTT CASSKTAGGAGTDTQYF 17 TRBJ2-3 . TRBV4-3 TRBD1
TGTGCCAGCAGCTTATTTGCGGGGGGGATGGATACGCAGTATTTT CASSLFAGGMDTQYF 15 TRBJ2-3 . TRBV7-2 TRBD2
TGTGCCAGCAGCTTTGGGGAAATCAGGGGCTATGGCTACACCTTC CASSFGEIRGYGYTF 15 TRBJ1-2 . TRBV7-9 .
TGTGCCAGCAGCGCGGACAGGGAGGTCAACATTCAGTACTTC CASSADREVNIQYF 14 TRBJ2-4 . TRBV9 TRBD1
TGTGCCAGCAGTCTCCAGACAGGCGGAAATTCACCCCTCCACTTT CASSLQTGGNSPLHF 15 TRBJ1-6 . TRBV27 .
TGTGCCAGCAGCTTCCAGGGGGCGCATCAAGAGACCCAGTACTTC CASSFQGAHQETQYF 15 TRBJ2-5 . TRBV7-2 TRBD1
TGCGCCAGCAGCCCAGTAAGACAGGAAGATTCACCCCTCCACTTT CASSPVRQEDSPLHF 15 TRBJ1-6 few TRBV4-3 .
TGTGCCAGCAGCCAGGGTGACAGCAGGCCCCAGTACTTC CASSQGDSRPQYF 13 TRBJ2-7 few TRBV14 .
TGTGCCAGCAGTTACCATCGGGGGGCGGGAACTGAAGCTTTCTTT CASSYHRGAGTEAFF 15 TRBJ1-1 few TRBV6-5 .
TGTGCCAGCAGCTGGGGGGCCTACAATGAGCAGTTCTTC CASSWGAYNEQFF 13 TRBJ2-1 . TRBV7-6 .
TGTGCCAGCAGTTACCCCCCCGGGGGTCTCGATGAGCAGTTCTTC CASSYPPGGLDEQFF 15 TRBJ2-1 . TRBV6-5 .
TGCGCCAGCAGCCAAGCCGGGACAGGGGTCTACGAGCAGTACTTC CASSQAGTGVYEQYF 15 TRBJ2-7 . TRBV4-1 TRBD1
TGCGCCAGCAGCTTGGCCGGCGACAGAAACTACGAGCAGTACTTC CASSLAGDRNYEQYF 15 TRBJ2-7 . TRBV5-1 .
TGCGCCAGCAGCCAAGACCCAACAGGGCACAATCAGCCCCAGCATTTT CASSQDPTGHNQPQHF 16 TRBJ1-5 few TRBV4-1 .
TGTGCCAGCAGGTCCCGTTACGGAGTGGATACGCAGTATTTT CASRSRYGVDTQYF 14 TRBJ2-3 . TRBV7-9 .
TGTGCCAGCAGGGAGGGGCAGCTCGGGACAGTAGCCTACGAGCAGTACTTC CASREGQLGTVAYEQYF 17 TRBJ2-7 . TRBV2 .
TGCGCCAGCAGCCCCGTACTAGATTCCTACGAGCAGTACTTC CASSPVLDSYEQYF 14 TRBJ2-7 . TRBV5-1 .
TGTGCCAGCAGCTTCGACAGGTTTGGCAATCAGCCCCAGCATTTT CASSFDRFGNQPQHF 15 TRBJ1-5 once TRBV7-2 .
TGTGCCAGCAGCTCCCGACAGGGCGACGAAAAACTGTTTTTT CASSSRQGDEKLFF 14 TRBJ1-4 . TRBV11-3 TRBD1
TGTGCCAGCAGCTTAGAATTCGAAACAGGGACCTACGAGCAGTACTTC CASSLEFETGTYEQYF 16 TRBJ2-7 once TRBV7-8 .
TGTGCCAGCAGCTCAGGACAGCTAGCATGGATGAACACTGAAGCTTTCTTT CASSSGQLAWMNTEAFF 17 TRBJ1-1 . TRBV5-4 .
TGCGCCAGCAGCCGGGATGTCGCCCAGCGGGGGGTCGAGGAGACCCAGTACTTC CASSRDVAQRGVEETQYF 18 TRBJ2-5 few TRBV4-1 TRBD2
TGTGCCAGTAGTATAGATGGAGTCACAGATACGCAGTATTTT CASSIDGVTDTQYF 14 TRBJ2-3 . TRBV19 .
TGTGCCAGCAGTTCCTTCGGGGGTCGCACAGATACGCAGTATTTT CASSSFGGRTDTQYF 15 TRBJ2-3 . TRBV6-5 .
TGTGCCAGCAGAATAACAGGGGCTAACACTGAAGCTTTCTTT CASRITGANTEAFF 14 TRBJ1-1 . TRBV6-1 TRBD1
TGCGCCAGCAGCCAACCCTCCGGACAGTCGAAAGGAAACACCATATATTTT CASSQPSGQSKGNTIYF 17 TRBJ1-3 . TRBV4-1 .
TGTGCCAGTAATCCGGGGGGGCGGTCCTACAATGAGCAGTTCTTC CASNPGGRSYNEQFF 15 TRBJ2-1 . TRBV19 TRBD2
TGTGCCAGCAGCATACAACCAGCGGGGGGGAAAGAGACCCAGTACTTC CASSIQPAGGKETQYF 16 TRBJ2-5 . TRBV9 TRBD2